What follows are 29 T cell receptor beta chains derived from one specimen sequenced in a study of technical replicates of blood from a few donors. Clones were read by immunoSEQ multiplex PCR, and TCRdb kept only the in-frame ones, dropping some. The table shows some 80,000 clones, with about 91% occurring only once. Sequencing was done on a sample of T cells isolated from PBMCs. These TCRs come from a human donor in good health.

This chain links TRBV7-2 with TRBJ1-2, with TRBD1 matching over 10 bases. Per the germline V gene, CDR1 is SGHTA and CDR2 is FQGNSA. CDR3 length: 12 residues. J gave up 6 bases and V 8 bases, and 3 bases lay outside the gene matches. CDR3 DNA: TGTGCCAGCCATGGGACAGGGGATGGCTACACCTTC. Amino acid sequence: CASHGTGDGYTF.

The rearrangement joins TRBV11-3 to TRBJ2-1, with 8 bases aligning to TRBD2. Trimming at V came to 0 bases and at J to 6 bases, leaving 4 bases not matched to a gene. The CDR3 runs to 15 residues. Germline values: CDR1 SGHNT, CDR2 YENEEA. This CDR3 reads CASSLDREGRNEQFF. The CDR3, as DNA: TGTGCCAGCAGCTTAGATCGGGAGGGCCGCAATGAGCAGTTCTTC.

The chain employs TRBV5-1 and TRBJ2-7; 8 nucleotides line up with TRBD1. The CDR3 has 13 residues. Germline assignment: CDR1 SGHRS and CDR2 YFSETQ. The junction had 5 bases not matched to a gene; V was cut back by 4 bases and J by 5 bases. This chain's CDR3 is CASSRDRLDEQYF. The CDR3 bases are TGCGCCAGCAGCCGGGACAGGCTCGACGAGCAGTACTTC.

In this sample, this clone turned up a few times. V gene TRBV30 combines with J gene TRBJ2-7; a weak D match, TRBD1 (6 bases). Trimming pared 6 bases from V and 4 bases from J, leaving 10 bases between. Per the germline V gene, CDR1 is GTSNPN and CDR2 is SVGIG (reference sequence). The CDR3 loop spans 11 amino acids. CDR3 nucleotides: TGTGCCTGTGGTCAGGGGTACGAGCAGTACTTC. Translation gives CACGQGYEQYF.

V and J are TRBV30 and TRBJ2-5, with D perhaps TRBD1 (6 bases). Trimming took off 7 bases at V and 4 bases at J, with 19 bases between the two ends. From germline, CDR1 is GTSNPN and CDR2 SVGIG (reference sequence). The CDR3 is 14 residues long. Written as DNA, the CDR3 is TGTGCCTCTACCCAGGACAGTTTCGGAGAGACCCAGTACTTC. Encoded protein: CASTQDSFGETQYF. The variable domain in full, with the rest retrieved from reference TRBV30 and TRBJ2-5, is SQTIHQWPATLVQPVGSPLSLECTVEGTSNPNLYWYRQAAGRGLQLLFYSVGIGQISSEVPQNLSASRPQDRQFILSSKKLLLSDSGFYLCASTQDSFGETQYFGPGTRLLVL.

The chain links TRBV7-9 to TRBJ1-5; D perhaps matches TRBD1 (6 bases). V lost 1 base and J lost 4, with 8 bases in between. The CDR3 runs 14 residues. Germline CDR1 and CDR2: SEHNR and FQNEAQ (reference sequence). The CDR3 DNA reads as TGTGCCAGCAGCTTAGGACAGGTGAATCAGCCCCAGCATTTT. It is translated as CASSLGQVNQPQHF.

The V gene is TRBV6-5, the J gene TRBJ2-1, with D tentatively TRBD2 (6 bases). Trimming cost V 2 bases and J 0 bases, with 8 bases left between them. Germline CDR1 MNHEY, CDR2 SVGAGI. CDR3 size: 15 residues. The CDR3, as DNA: TGTGCCAGCAGTTACGGGAGGAGCTCCTACAATGAGCAGTTCTTC. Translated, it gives CASSYGRSSYNEQFF.

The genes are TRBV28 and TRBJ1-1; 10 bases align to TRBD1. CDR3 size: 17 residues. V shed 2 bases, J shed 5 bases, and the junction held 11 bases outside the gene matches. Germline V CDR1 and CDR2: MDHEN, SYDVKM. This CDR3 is CASSLHTGTGVRTEAFF. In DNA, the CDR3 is TGTGCCAGCAGTTTACATACCGGGACAGGGGTGCGGACTGAAGCTTTCTTT.

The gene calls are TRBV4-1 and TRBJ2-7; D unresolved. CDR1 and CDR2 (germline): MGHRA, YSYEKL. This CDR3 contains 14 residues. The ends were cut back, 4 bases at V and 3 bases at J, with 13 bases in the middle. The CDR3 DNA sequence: TGCGCCAGCAGCCCAAGAGCAACTTACTACGAGCAGTACTTC. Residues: CASSPRATYYEQYF.

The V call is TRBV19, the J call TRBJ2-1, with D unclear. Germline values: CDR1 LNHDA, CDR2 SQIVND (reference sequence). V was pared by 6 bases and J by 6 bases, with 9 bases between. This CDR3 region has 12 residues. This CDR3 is CASSGSGNEQFF. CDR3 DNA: TGTGCCAGTAGCGGGTCGGGCAATGAGCAGTTCTTC.

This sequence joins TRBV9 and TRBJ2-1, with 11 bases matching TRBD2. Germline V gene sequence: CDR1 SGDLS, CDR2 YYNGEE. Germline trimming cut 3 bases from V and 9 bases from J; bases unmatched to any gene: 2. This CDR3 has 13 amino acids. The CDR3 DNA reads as TGTGCCAGCAGCGGCGGGACTAGCGGTGAGCAGTTCTTC. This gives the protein CASSGGTSGEQFF.

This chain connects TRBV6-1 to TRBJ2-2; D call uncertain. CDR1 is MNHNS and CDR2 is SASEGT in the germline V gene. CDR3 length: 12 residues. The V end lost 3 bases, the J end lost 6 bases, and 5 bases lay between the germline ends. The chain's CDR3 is CASSDVPGELFF. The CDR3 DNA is TGTGCCAGCAGTGACGTCCCCGGGGAGCTGTTTTTT.

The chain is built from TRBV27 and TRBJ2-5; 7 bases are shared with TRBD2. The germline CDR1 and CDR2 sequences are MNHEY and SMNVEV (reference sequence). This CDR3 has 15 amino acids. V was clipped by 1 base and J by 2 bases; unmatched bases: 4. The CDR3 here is CASSLWLADQETQYF. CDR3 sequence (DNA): TGTGCCAGCAGTTTATGGCTAGCGGATCAAGAGACCCAGTACTTC.

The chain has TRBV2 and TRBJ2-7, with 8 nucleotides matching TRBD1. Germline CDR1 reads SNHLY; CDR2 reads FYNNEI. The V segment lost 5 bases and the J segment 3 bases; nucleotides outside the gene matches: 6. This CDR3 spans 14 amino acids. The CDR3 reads CASSQGAEDYEQYF. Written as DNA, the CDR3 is TGTGCCAGCAGTCAGGGGGCAGAAGACTACGAGCAGTACTTC.

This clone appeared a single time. The CDR3 loop is CASSYSRVDQPQHF. The CDR3 DNA reads as TGTGCCAGCAGTTACTCCAGGGTCGATCAGCCCCAGCATTTT. V gene TRBV6-6 combines with J gene TRBJ1-5; D is possibly TRBD1 (5 bases). V was cut by 0 bases and J by 5 bases, with 8 bases left in between. CDR1 and CDR2 from the germline V gene are MNHNY and SVGAGI (reference sequence). This CDR3 has 14 amino acids.

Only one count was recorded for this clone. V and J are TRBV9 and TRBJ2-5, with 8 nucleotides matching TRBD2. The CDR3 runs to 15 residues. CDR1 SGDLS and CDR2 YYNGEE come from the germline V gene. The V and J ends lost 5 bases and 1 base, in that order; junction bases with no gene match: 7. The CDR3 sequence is CASSSSGSPQETQYF. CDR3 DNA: TGTGCCAGCAGTTCGAGCGGGAGCCCCCAAGAGACCCAGTACTTC.

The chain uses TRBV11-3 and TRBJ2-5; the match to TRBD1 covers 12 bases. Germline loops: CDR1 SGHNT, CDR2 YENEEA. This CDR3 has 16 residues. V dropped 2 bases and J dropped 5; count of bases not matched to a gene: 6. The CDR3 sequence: CASSLRGQGATETQYF. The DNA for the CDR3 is TGTGCCAGCAGCTTAAGGGGACAGGGGGCGACTGAGACCCAGTACTTC.

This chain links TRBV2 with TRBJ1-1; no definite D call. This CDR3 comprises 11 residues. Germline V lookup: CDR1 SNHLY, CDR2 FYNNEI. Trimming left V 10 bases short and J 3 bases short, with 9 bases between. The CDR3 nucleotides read TGTGCCACCCGCCAGGACACTGAAGCTTTCTTT. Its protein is CATRQDTEAFF.

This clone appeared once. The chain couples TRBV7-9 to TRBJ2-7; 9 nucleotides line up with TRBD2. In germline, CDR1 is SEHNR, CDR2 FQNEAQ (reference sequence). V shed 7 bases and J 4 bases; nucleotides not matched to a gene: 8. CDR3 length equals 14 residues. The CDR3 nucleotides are TGTGCCAGCACCCTGACTAGCGGATTGTACGAGCAGTACTTC. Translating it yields CASTLTSGLYEQYF.

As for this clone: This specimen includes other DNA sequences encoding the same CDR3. In DNA, the CDR3 is TGTGCCAGCAGTTTGAGGGATAGCAATCAGCCCCAGCATTTT. The encoded protein is CASSLRDSNQPQHF. This rearrangement joins TRBV27 to TRBJ1-5; D gene ambiguous. The CDR3 consists of 14 residues. The germline CDR1 and CDR2 sequences are MNHEY and SMNVEV (reference sequence). The ends were cut back, 3 bases at V and 0 bases at J, with 6 bases in the middle.

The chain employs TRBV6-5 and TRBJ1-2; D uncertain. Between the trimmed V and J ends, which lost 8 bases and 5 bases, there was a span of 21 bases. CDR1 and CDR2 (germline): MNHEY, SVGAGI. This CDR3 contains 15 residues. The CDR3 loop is CASGSTARWRYGYTF. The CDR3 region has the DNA TGTGCCAGCGGTTCCACGGCGAGGTGGAGATATGGCTACACCTTC.

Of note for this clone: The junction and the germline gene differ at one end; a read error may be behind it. CDR3 nucleotides: TGTGCCGGCAGTAAGGAGACTAGCTACAATGAGCAGTTCTTC. Protein: CAGSKETSYNEQFF. V and J are TRBV6-1 and TRBJ2-1; a weak D match, TRBD2 (6 bases). The germline V gene encodes CDR1 MNHNS and CDR2 SASEGT. There are 14 residues in the CDR3.

CDR3 protein: CASSSTPTENYEQYF. The CDR3 DNA reads TGTGCCAGCAGCTCGACACCGACCGAAAACTACGAGCAGTACTTC. This chain connects TRBV7-6 to TRBJ2-7; D is ambiguous. Trimming took off 4 bases at V and 3 bases at J, with 16 bases between the two ends. The CDR3 sequence is 15 residues long. Germline loops: CDR1 SGHVS, CDR2 FNYEAQ.

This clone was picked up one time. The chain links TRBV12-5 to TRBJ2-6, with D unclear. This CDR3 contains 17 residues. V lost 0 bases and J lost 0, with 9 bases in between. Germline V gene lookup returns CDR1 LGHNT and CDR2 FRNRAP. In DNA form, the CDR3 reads TGTGCTAGTGGTTTGGTACAGACGCGCTCTGGGGCCAACGTCCTGACTTTC. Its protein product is CASGLVQTRSGANVLTF.

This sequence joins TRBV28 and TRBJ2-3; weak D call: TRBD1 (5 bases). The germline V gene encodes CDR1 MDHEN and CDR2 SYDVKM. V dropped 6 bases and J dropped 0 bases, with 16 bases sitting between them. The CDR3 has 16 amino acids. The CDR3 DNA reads TGTGCCAGCAGAGCATTTCAGGGCTGGAGCACAGATACGCAGTATTTT. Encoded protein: CASRAFQGWSTDTQYF.

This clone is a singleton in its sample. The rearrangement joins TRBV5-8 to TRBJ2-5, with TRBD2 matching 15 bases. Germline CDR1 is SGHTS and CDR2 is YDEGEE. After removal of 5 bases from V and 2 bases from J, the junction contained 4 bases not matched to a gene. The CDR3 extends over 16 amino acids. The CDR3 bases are TGTGCCAGCAGTCCTGGACTAGCGGGAGGGCAAGAGACCCAGTACTTC. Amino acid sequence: CASSPGLAGGQETQYF.

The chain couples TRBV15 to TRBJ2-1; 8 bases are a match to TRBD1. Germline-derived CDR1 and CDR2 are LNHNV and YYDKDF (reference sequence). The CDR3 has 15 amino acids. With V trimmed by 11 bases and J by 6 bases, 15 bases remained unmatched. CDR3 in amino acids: CAALEGQGAPNEQFF. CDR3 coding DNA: TGTGCCGCCCTGGAAGGGCAGGGGGCCCCCAATGAGCAGTTCTTC.

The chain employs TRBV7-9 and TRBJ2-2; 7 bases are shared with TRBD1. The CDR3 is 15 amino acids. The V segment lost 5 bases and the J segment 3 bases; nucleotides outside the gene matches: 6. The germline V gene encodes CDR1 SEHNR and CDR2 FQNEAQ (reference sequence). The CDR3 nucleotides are TGTGCCAGCAGCCCTGACAGGGTTTACACCGGGGAGCTGTTTTTT. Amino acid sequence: CASSPDRVYTGELFF.

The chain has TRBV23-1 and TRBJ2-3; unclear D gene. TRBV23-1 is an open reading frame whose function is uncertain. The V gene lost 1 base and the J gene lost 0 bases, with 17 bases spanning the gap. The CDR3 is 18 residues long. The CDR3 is CASSQYRPGSFSTDTQYF. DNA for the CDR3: TGCGCCAGCAGTCAATACCGTCCAGGTTCTTTTAGCACAGATACGCAGTATTTT.